The sequence of this TCR beta chain was determined in a study of CD8+ T cells in alopecia areata. In the study overall: Skin from roughly 6-13-month-old C3H/HeJ graft donors with spontaneous alopecia went to approximately 6-10-week-old female C3H/HeJ mice.

Findings and limits, study-wide: Across lesional scalp, and particularly alopecia totalis/universalis, clonality surpassed that of normal scalp. Scalp specimens additionally yield sequences from normal skin's resident alphabeta T cells. Patients shared TCRs less clearly than mice did, possibly for HLA-related reasons.

This clone was observed many times. Its cognate antigen is unknown. Mouse gene names apply. The sequence runs out 4 residues before the end of the CDR3; the remainder is reconstructed from the germline J gene. Extraction and reverse transcription of RNA yielded cDNA as the sequencing template. The assay was immunoSEQ multiplex PCR, and TCRdb's table has in-frame clones only and misses some. Listed for the sample are more than 1,500 clones, none seen a single time. Markers used for sorting pooled cutaneous lymph node cells were CD4, CD8alpha, NKG2D, NKG2ACE and others. CDR1 and CDR2 (germline): NNHNN, SYGAGS (reference sequence). The CDR3 spans 14 residues.

This chain connects TRBV13-2 to TRBJ2-5; weak D call: TRBD2 (6 bases). This TCR derives from a C3H/HeJ mouse with alopecia areata. MHC haplotype here: H2-k. The sequencing input was CD8+ T cells sorted from a lymph node. CDR3 in amino acids: CASGDARGEDTQYF. The part of the CDR3 DNA that was read is TGTGCCAGCGGTGATGCCCGGGGGGAAGAC.